This T cell receptor beta chain was sequenced for a study of blood T cell repertoires in COVID-19. Whole-study context: Nucleic acid was either cDNA or gDNA, and it came from T cells, B-cell-depleted T cells, or PBMCs.

Adults between about 18 and 95 years of age took part from 24 US areas. Repertoires were generated with immunoSEQ multiplex PCR, while TCRdb's copy carries only in-frame clones and drops some. The sample carries 250,000 to 300,000 clones, roughly 91% recorded once. Sequenced: PBMCs or T cells enriched from blood (not recorded which). This TCR was recovered from a woman aged 55-69 years who had recovered from COVID-19.

CDR3 in DNA: TGTGCCAGCAGTGACCAGAAAACAGGGGGCTCTGGAAACACCATATATTTT. Protein: CASSDQKTGGSGNTIYF. The chain recombines TRBV6-4 with TRBJ1-3, with 8 bases that match TRBD1. Germline V gene lookup returns CDR1 MRHNA and CDR2 SNTAGT. This CDR3 contains 17 residues. With V trimmed by 2 bases and J by 0 bases, 6 bases remained unmatched.